These T cell receptor beta chains were read from a single sample in a study of vaccination and CD4 T cells after COVID-19. In TCRdb, the PCR reads were re-called with MiXCR into one record per CDR3 protein. The profile covers fewer than 8,500 distinct CDR3 sequences, with around half appearing a single time and 30% to 40% taken by the ten largest. Their antigens are not known. The specimen sequenced was CD4+ T cells from blood, cultured in vitro. These receptors all come from a human donor in good health. Both conserved end residues are part of each CDR3. Fields, in order: CDR3 protein, CDR3 DNA, D gene, clone size, J gene, V gene. A D gene is named only where the DNA matches it firmly. Clone size is not always given. Where it is, it says once, few, many or a class for expanded clones.

CASSPQVDEQFF TGTGCCAGCAGCCCCCAGGTCGATGAGCAGTTCTTC - few TRBJ2-1 TRBV7-2
CSAQGGGWGTEAFF TGCAGTGCTCAGGGGGGGGGATGGGGCACTGAAGCTTTCTTT TRBD1 - TRBJ1-1 TRBV20-1
CASKREYMNTEAFF TGTGCCAGCAAAAGGGAGTATATGAACACTGAAGCTTTCTTT - once TRBJ1-1 TRBV6-1
CASSYRQSTEAFF TGTGCCAGCAGTTACCGACAGTCAACTGAAGCTTTCTTT - - TRBJ1-1 TRBV6-5
CSATARRLTNPPLHF TGCAGTGCTACAGCGCGGAGACTCACTAATCCACCCCTCCACTTT - - TRBJ1-6 TRBV20-1
CASSARGHNEQFF TGTGCCAGCAGCGCCAGGGGCCACAATGAGCAGTTCTTC - - TRBJ2-1 TRBV21-1
CASIVTGIYGYTF TGTGCCAGCATCGTGACAGGGATATATGGCTACACCTTC TRBD1 - TRBJ1-2 TRBV6-1
CASTLGWGQDTEAFF TGCGCCAGCACCCTTGGTTGGGGCCAGGACACTGAAGCTTTCTTT - once TRBJ1-1 TRBV5-1
CASSLGGGTGVSKNTF TGTGCCAGCAGCTTAGGCGGGGGGACCGGAGTTTCGAAGAACACCTTC - large TRBJ1-2 TRBV11-1
CSARKGARTDTQYF TGCAGTGCTAGAAAGGGGGCCCGCACAGATACGCAGTATTTT TRBD1 few TRBJ2-3 TRBV20-1
CSARGPEGTEAFF TGCAGTGCTAGGGGACCGGAGGGCACTGAAGCTTTCTTT - - TRBJ1-1 TRBV20-1
CASSAGLLTYNEQFF TGTGCCAGCAGTGCGGGACTCCTAACCTACAATGAGCAGTTCTTC - few TRBJ2-1 TRBV6-4
CATSDSGNTIYF TGTGCCACCTCAGACTCTGGAAACACCATATATTTT - - TRBJ1-3 TRBV24-1
CASNQGDSRSYEQYF TGTGCCAGTAATCAAGGGGACAGCCGATCCTACGAGCAGTACTTC TRBD1 - TRBJ2-7 TRBV6-1
CASSYWVEDGYTF TGTGCCAGCAGCTATTGGGTTGAGGATGGCTACACCTTC - - TRBJ1-2 TRBV7-9
CASSYSGGENEQFF TGTGCCAGCAGCTATAGCGGGGGGGAGAATGAGCAGTTCTTC TRBD2 - TRBJ2-1 TRBV7-9